This TCR beta chain emerged from a study of Ad26.COV2.S vaccination and SARS-CoV-2 variants. The sample's treatment: about 20 received Ad26.COV2.S at low or high dose, single or two shots; 5 received placebo; per-sample allocation not given. Collection of the samples took place on day 63 after the first injection of vaccine or placebo. V lost 3 bases and J lost 2; bases outside the gene matches: 1. Germline V gene lookup returns CDR1 SGDLS and CDR2 YYNGEE. There are 13 residues in the CDR3. General observations from the study: Vaccinees displayed broader spike-specific TCR repertoires than placebo recipients. Vaccine and placebo recipients had similar non-spike TCR breadth.

On this clone: No antigen is known for it.

Method: immunoSEQ multiplex PCR; TCRdb's copy keeps in-frame clones and lacks some. This table holds fewer than 400,000 clones, about nine tenths found once. The rearrangement uses TRBV9 and TRBJ2-7; 8 bases map to TRBD1. The sequencing used peripheral blood, collected in a trial of Ad26.COV2.S vaccine versus placebo. The clonotype was recovered from a person between 18 and 65 years old who received the Ad26.COV2.S COVID-19 vaccine or a placebo. The CDR3 region is CASSAQGAYEQYF. The CDR3 nucleotides are TGTGCCAGCAGCGCACAGGGGGCCTACGAGCAGTACTTC. The full variable domain, completed using reference TRBV9 and TRBJ2-7, is DSGVTQTPKHLITATGQRVTLRCSPRSGDLSVYWYQQSLDQGLQFLIQYYNGEERAKGNILERFSAQQFPDLHSELNLSSLELGDSALYFCASSAQGAYEQYFGPGTRLTVT.